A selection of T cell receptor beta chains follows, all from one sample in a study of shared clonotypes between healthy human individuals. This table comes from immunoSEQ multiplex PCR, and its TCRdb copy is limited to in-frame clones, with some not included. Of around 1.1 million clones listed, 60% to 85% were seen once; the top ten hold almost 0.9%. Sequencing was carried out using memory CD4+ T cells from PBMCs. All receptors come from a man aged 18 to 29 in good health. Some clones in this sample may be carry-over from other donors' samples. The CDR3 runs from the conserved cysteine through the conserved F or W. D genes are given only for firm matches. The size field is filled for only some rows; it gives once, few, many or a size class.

CDR3: CASSFRGSTDTQYF
DNA: TGTGCCAGCAGCTTCCGAGGGAGCACAGATACGCAGTATTTT
V: TRBV5-4
J: TRBJ2-3
D: .
size: .

CDR3: CASTPGGPEGEQYF
DNA: TGTGCCAGCACCCCTGGGGGTCCGGAGGGCGAGCAGTACTTC
V: TRBV7-2
J: TRBJ2-7
D: .
size: .

CDR3: CASSLLGTNYGYTF
DNA: TGTGCCAGCAGTTTACTGGGGACGAACTATGGCTACACCTTC
V: TRBV27
J: TRBJ1-2
D: .
size: .

CDR3: CASSGGIRDEQYF
DNA: TGTGCCAGCAGCGGGGGTATTCGGGACGAGCAGTACTTC
V: TRBV9
J: TRBJ2-7
D: .
size: .

CDR3: CASSSTGADNSPLHF
DNA: TGTGCCAGCAGCTCAACCGGGGCCGATAATTCACCCCTCCACTTT
V: TRBV7-3
J: TRBJ1-6
D: .
size: .

CDR3: CASSPTGSGSSYNEQFF
DNA: TGTGCCAGCAGCCCCACAGGGAGCGGGAGCTCCTACAATGAGCAGTTCTTC
V: TRBV5-4
J: TRBJ2-1
D: TRBD2
size: .

CDR3: CAWSVGGAGGYTF
DNA: TGTGCCTGGAGTGTAGGGGGCGCGGGTGGCTACACCTTC
V: TRBV30
J: TRBJ1-2
D: TRBD1
size: .

CDR3: CASSSTTRRTNTGELFF
DNA: TGTGCCAGCAGCTCCACTACCCGGCGGACGAACACCGGGGAGCTGTTTTTT
V: TRBV7-6
J: TRBJ2-2
D: .
size: .

CDR3: CASSSGSGRDGEQFF
DNA: TGTGCCAGCAGCTCGGGAAGCGGGAGGGACGGTGAGCAGTTCTTC
V: TRBV11-3
J: TRBJ2-1
D: TRBD2
size: .

CDR3: CASKGPGGSDTEAFF
DNA: TGTGCCAGCAAGGGGCCAGGAGGAAGTGACACTGAAGCTTTCTTT
V: TRBV2
J: TRBJ1-1
D: .
size: .

CDR3: CASSSVRAGANVLTF
DNA: TGTGCCAGCAGTTCAGTCAGGGCTGGGGCCAACGTCCTGACTTTC
V: TRBV28
J: TRBJ2-6
D: .
size: .

CDR3: CASSLESQGTYEQYF
DNA: TGCGCCAGCAGCTTGGAGTCCCAGGGGACCTACGAGCAGTACTTC
V: TRBV5-1
J: TRBJ2-7
D: .
size: .

CDR3: CASSSDRSGNTIYF
DNA: TGTGCCAGCAGCTCGGACAGATCCGGAAACACCATATATTTT
V: TRBV7-9
J: TRBJ1-3
D: .
size: few

CDR3: CASGDSTDTQYF
DNA: TGTGCCTCAGGAGATAGCACAGATACGCAGTATTTT
V: TRBV6-5
J: TRBJ2-3
D: .
size: .

CDR3: CASGSVQGNYGYTF
DNA: TGTGCCAGCGGCTCGGTCCAGGGAAACTATGGCTACACCTTC
V: TRBV11-2
J: TRBJ1-2
D: .
size: .

CDR3: CASSLDPARGQPQHF
DNA: TGTGCCAGCAGCTTAGATCCTGCAAGGGGTCAGCCCCAGCATTTT
V: TRBV11-2
J: TRBJ1-5
D: .
size: .

CDR3: CASSRQTGLGMNTEAFF
DNA: TGTGCCAGCAGCCGACAGACAGGGTTGGGCATGAACACTGAAGCTTTCTTT
V: TRBV7-2
J: TRBJ1-1
D: TRBD1
size: .

CDR3: CASSLVHSEAFF
DNA: TGTGCCAGCAGCTTAGTCCACTCTGAAGCTTTCTTT
V: TRBV7-2
J: TRBJ1-1
D: .
size: .

CDR3: CASGGSGLASSYNEQFF
DNA: TGTGCCAGCGGAGGGTCCGGACTAGCGAGCTCCTACAATGAGCAGTTCTTC
V: TRBV6-4
J: TRBJ2-1
D: TRBD2
size: once

CDR3: CASSQIGTEETQYF
DNA: TGTGCCAGCAGCCAAATAGGGACAGAAGAGACCCAGTACTTC
V: TRBV5-4
J: TRBJ2-5
D: TRBD1
size: once

CDR3: CASVGQGTYNEQFF
DNA: TGTGCCAGCGTAGGACAGGGAACCTACAATGAGCAGTTCTTC
V: TRBV7-8
J: TRBJ2-1
D: TRBD1
size: .

CDR3: CASRPQGLASYNEQFF
DNA: TGTGCCAGTAGGCCCCAGGGACTAGCCTCCTACAATGAGCAGTTCTTC
V: TRBV19
J: TRBJ2-1
D: TRBD2
size: once

CDR3: CASSLLGGTGRYEQYF
DNA: TGTGCCAGCAGCTTACTGGGGGGGACAGGGCGGTACGAGCAGTACTTC
V: TRBV11-2
J: TRBJ2-7
D: TRBD1
size: .

CDR3: CASSLGQATDTQYF
DNA: TGTGCCAGCAGCCTCGGACAGGCCACAGATACGCAGTATTTT
V: TRBV14
J: TRBJ2-3
D: TRBD1
size: .

CDR3: CASNLGTTFNQPQHF
DNA: TGTGCCAGTAACCTTGGGACCACCTTTAATCAGCCCCAGCATTTT
V: TRBV19
J: TRBJ1-5
D: .
size: few

CDR3: CASSPGGSVDTQYF
DNA: TGTGCCAGCAGCCCGGGAGGTAGCGTAGATACGCAGTATTTT
V: TRBV7-9
J: TRBJ2-3
D: TRBD2
size: .

CDR3: CASSKQGSGVDTQYF
DNA: TGTGCCAGCAGTAAACAGGGATCTGGTGTAGATACGCAGTATTTT
V: TRBV6-1
J: TRBJ2-3
D: .
size: .

CDR3: CASSPVVVAGSTDTQYF
DNA: TGTGCCAGCAGCCCTGTAGTGGTTGCGGGTTCCACAGATACGCAGTATTTT
V: TRBV5-4
J: TRBJ2-3
D: .
size: .

CDR3: CSVERTGEDTEAFF
DNA: TGCAGCGTTGAAAGGACAGGGGAAGACACTGAAGCTTTCTTT
V: TRBV29-1
J: TRBJ1-1
D: TRBD1
size: few

CDR3: CASSPGQDAPGGYTF
DNA: TGTGCCAGCTCACCGGGACAGGACGCCCCGGGGGGCTACACCTTC
V: TRBV18
J: TRBJ1-2
D: TRBD1
size: once

CDR3: CASSLMRDDTQYF
DNA: TGTGCCAGCTCTCTGATGCGGGACGATACGCAGTATTTT
V: TRBV7-3
J: TRBJ2-3
D: .
size: .

CDR3: CAWGLLQETQYF
DNA: TGTGCCTGGGGGCTACTCCAAGAGACCCAGTACTTC
V: TRBV30
J: TRBJ2-5
D: .
size: .

CDR3: CASSLQGGGKTQYF
DNA: TGTGCCAGCAGTCTTCAGGGTGGCGGAAAGACCCAGTACTTC
V: TRBV28
J: TRBJ2-5
D: .
size: .

CDR3: CASSLQNTEAFF
DNA: TGTGCCAGCAGCTTACAAAACACTGAAGCTTTCTTT
V: TRBV7-2
J: TRBJ1-1
D: .
size: few

CDR3: CASSPRVLTPPDTQYF
DNA: TGTGCCAGCAGCCCCCGGGTCCTCACTCCCCCAGATACGCAGTATTTT
V: TRBV7-6
J: TRBJ2-3
D: .
size: .

CDR3: CASSDARPGTYNEQFF
DNA: TGTGCCAGCAGTGACGCCCGACCGGGAACCTACAATGAGCAGTTCTTC
V: TRBV6-1
J: TRBJ2-1
D: .
size: once

CDR3: CASSQEGWGYGNYEQYF
DNA: TGCGCCAGCAGCCAAGAAGGGTGGGGATACGGAAACTACGAGCAGTACTTC
V: TRBV4-1
J: TRBJ2-7
D: .
size: once

CDR3: CASSPGPTGTWPQHF
DNA: TGTGCCAGCAGCCCCGGGCCTACAGGAACATGGCCCCAGCATTTT
V: TRBV7-2
J: TRBJ1-5
D: .
size: few

CDR3: CAWSQGNGNTIYF
DNA: TGTGCCTGGAGTCAGGGGAACGGAAACACCATATATTTT
V: TRBV30
J: TRBJ1-3
D: .
size: .

CDR3: CASSPPQGAQGRGELFF
DNA: TGCGCCAGCAGCCCACCCCAGGGGGCGCAAGGTCGCGGGGAGCTGTTTTTT
V: TRBV4-1
J: TRBJ2-2
D: TRBD1
size: .

CDR3: CATSRGGEVQNEQFF
DNA: TGTGCCACCAGCAGAGGTGGGGAGGTTCAGAATGAGCAGTTCTTC
V: TRBV15
J: TRBJ2-1
D: .
size: once

CDR3: CASRFGEVSGNTIYF
DNA: TGTGCCAGCAGGTTCGGGGAAGTCTCTGGAAACACCATATATTTT
V: TRBV6-1
J: TRBJ1-3
D: .
size: .

CDR3: CASSPRSGPPYEQYF
DNA: TGTGCCAGCAGTCCTAGGAGCGGGCCTCCCTACGAGCAGTACTTC
V: TRBV7-3
J: TRBJ2-7
D: .
size: .

CDR3: CSATGGSYGYTF
DNA: TGCAGCGCAACAGGGGGCAGCTATGGCTACACCTTC
V: TRBV29-1
J: TRBJ1-2
D: TRBD1
size: .

CDR3: CASSLWGAQGNIQYF
DNA: TGTGCCAGCAGTTTATGGGGCGCACAGGGAAACATTCAGTACTTC
V: TRBV28
J: TRBJ2-4
D: .
size: once

CDR3: CASSPEGGNYGYTF
DNA: TGTGCCAGCTCGCCCGAAGGGGGGAACTATGGCTACACCTTC
V: TRBV28
J: TRBJ1-2
D: .
size: .

CDR3: CASSPNTRAEQFF
DNA: TGTGCCAGCAGCCCAAACACTAGAGCTGAGCAGTTCTTC
V: TRBV7-2
J: TRBJ2-1
D: .
size: .

CDR3: CATTPALALETLYF
DNA: TGTGCCACGACCCCCGCATTAGCTTTAGAGACCCTGTACTTC
V: TRBV28
J: TRBJ2-5
D: .
size: .

CDR3: CASNVGGSGANVLTF
DNA: TGTGCCAGCAACGTAGGGGGTTCTGGGGCCAACGTCCTGACTTTC
V: TRBV28
J: TRBJ2-6
D: .
size: .

CDR3: CAISETIAIYEQYF
DNA: TGTGCCATCAGTGAGACGATAGCCATTTACGAGCAGTACTTC
V: TRBV10-3
J: TRBJ2-7
D: .
size: .